The source of this TCR beta chain is a study of OX40 agonist ivuxolimab in advanced cancers. Across the whole study: Those enrolled were 82.7% male, with a mean age of around 58 years and ages from about 20 to 90. Study-wide results and caveats: At 0.1 to 3.0 mg/kg and by week 6, clonal expansion occurred in CD4+ and CD8+ blood T cells.

With respect to this clone: Its antigen is still unknown.

This CDR3 comprises 14 residues. CDR1 and CDR2 from the germline V gene are MNHEY and SVGAGI. Unmatched junction bases numbered 7, after V lost 6 bases and J lost 4 bases. Autoimmune disease history or systemic immunosuppression barred patients. This table comes from immunoSEQ multiplex PCR, and its TCRdb copy is limited to in-frame clones, with some not included. The repertoire holds 45,000 to 50,000 clones, with about nine tenths as singletons. The rearrangement uses TRBV6-5 and TRBJ2-7, with TRBD1 matching over 9 bases. This sequence was found in an adult with an advanced solid tumor such as melanoma, head and neck, liver or kidney cancer. This specimen was CD4+ or CD8+ T cells sorted from blood, taken in a trial of the OX40 agonist ivuxolimab. CDR3 region: CASSSSGTGYEQYF. The CDR3 region has the DNA TGTGCCAGCAGCTCTTCGGGGACAGGGTACGAGCAGTACTTC.